The 11 T cell receptor beta chains below come from one sample, sequenced in a study of long-term antiretroviral therapy in people with HIV. At survey level, the immunoSEQ assay was run in its v3.0 version. The assay was immunoSEQ multiplex PCR, and TCRdb's table has in-frame clones only and misses some. The sample records some 25,000 clones, around 83% being singletons. The source material was unsorted PBMCs, sampled 0.7 years before starting antiretroviral therapy. These receptors were obtained from a man aged 25-45 years with HIV.

J is TRBJ1-2 and V is TRBV6-5; D is unresolved. The CDR3 has 14 amino acids. Between the trimmed V and J ends, which lost 6 bases and 5 bases, there was a span of 16 bases. Germline V gene data show CDR1 as MNHEY and CDR2 as SVGAGI. The CDR3 sequence: CASSSTSSPYGYTF. The CDR3 coding sequence is TGTGCCAGCAGCTCCACGTCGTCCCCTTATGGCTACACCTTC.

This chain connects TRBV6-6 to TRBJ2-5, with 9 bases identical to TRBD2. V lost 6 bases and J lost 2; bases outside the gene matches: 10. CDR1 and CDR2 (germline): MNHNY, SVGAGI (reference sequence). The length of the CDR3 is 16 residues. The CDR3, as DNA: TGTGCCAGCAGGCGGGCGGGAGGGTTTCGGCAAGAGACCCAGTACTTC. Translating it yields CASRRAGGFRQETQYF.

The gene calls are TRBV21-1 and TRBJ1-1; TRBD1, the D gene given by the table, was not confirmed from the DNA. TRBV21-1 is described as a pseudogene. There are 15 residues in the CDR3. The CDR3 sequence: CASSTPPGQNTEAFF. The DNA of the CDR3 is TGTGCCAGCAGCACCCCCCCGGGACAGAACACTGAAGCTTTCTTT.

The chain uses TRBV10-3 and TRBJ1-5; D not resolved. Germline CDR1 is ENHRY and CDR2 is SYGVKD. V was trimmed by 0 bases and J by 5 bases, leaving 5 bases between them. The CDR3 spans 13 residues. CDR3 nucleotides: TGTGCCATCAGTGAGTCCCCGGATCAGCCCCAGCATTTT. Protein product: CAISESPDQPQHF.

This clone was counted once. CDR3 sequence reads: CASTGLNYGYTF. The CDR3 DNA is TGTGCCAGTACGGGGCTCAACTATGGCTACACCTTC. The chain uses TRBV19 and TRBJ1-2; possible D gene TRBD1, 5 bases. This CDR3 comprises 12 residues. Trimming took 7 bases from V and 2 from J, leaving 8 bases between them. Germline CDR1 LNHDA, CDR2 SQIVND (reference sequence).

The chain combines TRBV14 with TRBJ1-5, with D perhaps TRBD1 (6 bases). The CDR3 loop spans 21 amino acids. Germline V gives CDR1 SGHDN, CDR2 FVKESK. V lost 3 bases and J 0 bases, leaving 27 bases between the germline ends. Here the CDR3 DNA reads TGTGCCAGCAGCCAGAGGGGGAGTCGGACGCCCCACGCCGATAGCAATCAGCCCCAGCATTTT. Residues: CASSQRGSRTPHADSNQPQHF.

This clone was seen more than once but under ten times. The V and J genes are TRBV5-5 and TRBJ2-7; possibly TRBD2 for D (6 bases). Germline V gives CDR1 SGHKS, CDR2 YYEKEE (reference sequence). This CDR3 spans 14 amino acids. V dropped 4 bases and J dropped 2 bases, with 13 bases sitting between them. The CDR3, as DNA: TGTGCCAGCAGCCGCCTGGGCGGGACCTACGAGCAGTACTTC. Translating it yields CASSRLGGTYEQYF.

The chain combines TRBV7-6 with TRBJ2-5; D is possibly TRBD2 (6 bases). Germline V gene data show CDR1 as SGHVS and CDR2 as FNYEAQ. This CDR3 region has 13 residues. V was trimmed by 3 bases and J by 5 bases, leaving 10 bases between them. CDR3 coding DNA: TGTGCCAGCAGCTTTGGCGGGATGGAGACCCAGTACTTC. Protein sequence: CASSFGGMETQYF.

The CDR3 is CASSKARGTEAFF. The CDR3 DNA follows: TGTGCCAGCAGCAAAGCAAGAGGCACTGAAGCTTTCTTT. The chain is built from TRBV7-2 and TRBJ1-1; D gene ambiguous. V shed 5 bases and J shed 4 bases, with 11 bases lying between them. The germline V gene encodes CDR1 SGHTA and CDR2 FQGNSA. This CDR3 is built from 13 residues.

The V call is TRBV6-6, the J call TRBJ1-5, with D tentatively TRBD1 (6 bases). Trimming took 4 bases from V and 0 from J, leaving 7 bases between them. Germline values: CDR1 MNHNY, CDR2 SVGAGI (reference sequence). CDR3 length: 14 residues. The CDR3 sequence: CASSLQGSNQPQHF. The CDR3 nucleotides read TGTGCCAGCAGTTTACAGGGTAGCAATCAGCCCCAGCATTTT.

The chain combines TRBV30 with TRBJ2-2, with D possibly being TRBD1 (6 bases). V was clipped by 4 bases and J by 9 bases, with 12 bases between them. Germline assignment: CDR1 GTSNPN and CDR2 SVGIG (reference sequence). The CDR3 length is 12 residues. CDR3 in DNA: TGTGCCTGGAATAGGGGGTCCCGGGAGCTGTTTTTT. It is translated as CAWNRGSRELFF.